This T cell receptor (beta chain) was recorded in a study of a mutant IDH1 vaccine in newly diagnosed glioma. Background on the study: Sex among treated patients split about 60% male, 37.5% female; mean age was roughly 40 years. Pretreatment consisted of radiotherapy, temozolomide, or both, with most receiving both.

Time point reported: week 11, during vaccination. In the vaccine, a single dose held 300 ug of the mutant IDH1 20-mer peptide, along with topical imiquimod. Astrocytomas that were new, WHO grade 3 or 4, IDH1-mutant and ATRX-lost were present in the donors. With respect to this clone: Its target is not known.

Generated by immunoSEQ multiplex PCR, the TCRdb table keeps only in-frame clones and is missing some. This table holds 31,000 or so clones, 75% to 85% found once. The J segment lost 4 bases and the V segment lost 2 bases, leaving 2 bases of the junction unmatched. This CDR3 is built from 14 residues. Germline CDR1 is WNHNN and CDR2 is SYGVQD (reference sequence). The clonotype comes from a man aged 30-40 years with glioma. The V call is TRBV10-1, the J call TRBJ1-1; 9 bases are shared with TRBD1. The input for sequencing was PBMCs, taken from a glioma patient whose treatment included an IDH1 peptide vaccine. CDR3 nucleotide sequence: TGCGCCAGCAGTGAGGGACAGGGGCTCACTGAAGCTTTCTTT. This sequence encodes CASSEGQGLTEAFF.